Here is one T cell receptor beta chain with its context. V lost 0 bases to trimming and J lost 2 bases, with 9 bases between them. Germline loops: CDR1 SGHDT, CDR2 YYEEEE. The CDR3 runs 14 residues. The data were taken from a study of hypomethylating agent response in myelodysplastic syndrome. Profiling relied on immunoSEQ multiplex PCR, and the TCRdb table lists in-frame clones only, not all of them. The sample carries around 5,700 clones, 88% recorded once. The TCR comes from a human donor with myelodysplastic syndrome. The genes are TRBV5-6 and TRBJ2-7, with D possibly TRBD1 on 5 matching bases. This sample comprised bone marrow, obtained before or after starting hypomethylating agent treatment for myelodysplastic syndrome (not recorded which). The CDR3 loop reads CASSLGWGTYEQYV. The DNA of the CDR3 is TGTGCCAGCAGCTTGGGCTGGGGCACCTACGAGCAGTACGTC.